What follows describes a single T cell receptor (beta chain). These data are taken from a study of blood T cell repertoires in COVID-19. Losses at the gene ends were 0 bases for V and 5 bases for J; bases not matched to a gene: 2. The CDR3 spans 15 residues. Germline CDR1 reads SGHRS; CDR2 reads YFSETQ. The assay was immunoSEQ multiplex PCR, and TCRdb's table has in-frame clones only and misses some. The repertoire holds under 350,000 clones, with roughly 85% as singletons. This TCR was recovered from a woman in her thirties or forties with acute COVID-19. The material sequenced was PBMCs or T cells enriched from blood (not recorded which). This sequence joins TRBV5-1 and TRBJ1-6, with 7 nucleotides matching TRBD1. The CDR3 nucleotides are TGCGCCAGCAGCTTGGTGGGACAGCATAATTCACCCCTCCACTTT. Translation gives CASSLVGQHNSPLHF.